Listed here are 23 T cell receptor beta chains from one sample, sequenced in a study of blood T cell repertoires in COVID-19. The protocol was immunoSEQ multiplex PCR, while the TCRdb copy is restricted to in-frame clones and leaves out a portion. The table records under 250,000 clones, around 89% of them present only once. Input material: peripheral blood. These receptors were taken from a woman aged 40 to 50 with acute or convalescent COVID-19.

The chain combines TRBV6-5 with TRBJ1-2; D unclear. The CDR3 length is 14 residues. V lost 5 bases, J lost 2 bases, and 12 bases lay in between. Germline assignment: CDR1 MNHEY and CDR2 SVGAGI. DNA of the CDR3: TGTGCCAGCAGTCGAGGGTTTTCCAACTATGGCTACACCTTC. As protein: CASSRGFSNYGYTF.

The chain joins TRBV25-1 to TRBJ1-6, with D perhaps TRBD1 (5 bases). Germline CDR1 MGHDK, CDR2 SYGVNS. Trimming cost V 4 bases and J 4 bases, with 14 bases left between them. There are 16 residues in the CDR3. As DNA, the CDR3 is TGTGCCAGCAGTGGACCACGGACATATTATAATTCACCCCTCCACTTT. Translation gives CASSGPRTYYNSPLHF.

The chain joins TRBV7-2 to TRBJ2-3; D gene uncertain. Germline CDR1 reads SGHTA; CDR2 reads FQGNSA. The CDR3 has 13 residues. The V end lost 5 bases, the J end lost 6 bases, and 12 bases lay between the germline ends. CDR3 nucleotide sequence: TGTGCCAGCAGCATCGACCCCGGGGATACGCAGTATTTT. Encoded protein: CASSIDPGDTQYF.

The chain uses TRBV30 and TRBJ1-2, with 10 bases aligning to TRBD1. Germline V CDR1 and CDR2: GTSNPN, SVGIG (reference sequence). The CDR3 covers 12 residues. CDR3 loop: CAQGQGSYGYTF. For the CDR3, the DNA is TGTGCACAGGGACAGGGGAGCTATGGCTACACCTTC.

This chain uses TRBV18 with TRBJ1-5, with TRBD1 as a possible D gene (5 bases). This CDR3 is 14 amino acids long. V was clipped by 3 bases and J by 6 bases, with 12 bases between them. Germline CDR1 reads KGHSH; CDR2 reads LQKENI. Here the CDR3 reads CASSPGGTGQPQHF. In DNA, the CDR3 is TGTGCCAGCTCACCGGGGGGGACGGGTCAGCCCCAGCATTTT.

The chain recombines TRBV5-1 with TRBJ2-3, with 8 positions matching TRBD2. J lost 5 bases, V lost 0 bases, and 2 bases had no gene match. CDR3 size: 14 residues. CDR1 is SGHRS, CDR2 YFSETQ, per germline. The CDR3 DNA is TGCGCCAGCAGCTTGGTTCTAGCGGGAGATACGCAGTATTTT. Translation gives CASSLVLAGDTQYF. Complete variable domain (other parts from reference TRBV5-1 and TRBJ2-3): KAGVTQTPRYLIKTRGQQVTLSCSPISGHRSVSWYQQTPGQGLQFLFEYFSETQRNKGNFPGRFSGRQFSNSRSEMNVSTLELGDSALYLCASSLVLAGDTQYFGPGTRLTVL.

This clone was observed once. This rearrangement joins TRBV24-1 to TRBJ2-2; D might be TRBD1 (6 bases). Germline CDR1 reads KGHDR; CDR2 reads SFDVKD. The CDR3 length is 15 residues. Trimming took 6 bases from V and 0 from J, leaving 10 bases between them. CDR3 residues: CATSQDSANTGELFF. For the CDR3, the DNA is TGTGCCACCAGTCAGGACAGCGCGAACACCGGGGAGCTGTTTTTT.

The CDR3 sequence is CASSLGLAGEGGELFF. The CDR3 region has the DNA TGTGCCAGCAGCCTGGGCCTAGCGGGGGAAGGTGGGGAGCTGTTTTTT. The chain combines TRBV7-2 with TRBJ2-2; 10 bases agree with TRBD2. The CDR3 covers 16 residues. Germline V lookup: CDR1 SGHTA, CDR2 FQGNSA. V lost 5 bases to trimming and J lost 8 bases; unmatched junction nucleotides: 11.

The chain links TRBV9 to TRBJ1-3; D remains unclear. The length of the CDR3 is 13 residues. V shed 3 bases and J shed 4 bases, with 8 bases lying between them. Germline loops: CDR1 SGDLS, CDR2 YYNGEE. CDR3 loop: CASSASFGNTIYF. In DNA, the CDR3 is TGTGCCAGCAGCGCCAGTTTCGGAAACACCATATATTTT.

CDR3 loop: CASSLSRGRTYEQYV. The DNA for the CDR3 is TGTGCCAGCAGCTTGTCCAGGGGAAGGACCTACGAGCAGTACGTC. The V gene is TRBV5-6, the J gene TRBJ2-7; D perhaps matches TRBD1 (6 bases). The CDR3 has 15 amino acids. Germline assignment: CDR1 SGHDT and CDR2 YYEEEE. Trimming removed 1 base at V and 2 bases at J, with 13 bases between.

This sequence joins TRBV2 and TRBJ2-3; maybe TRBD2 (6 bases). The CDR3 consists of 15 residues. Trimming took 6 bases from V and 0 from J, leaving 13 bases between them. CDR1 is SNHLY and CDR2 is FYNNEI in the germline V gene. CDR3 sequence reads: CASSRDFGSTDTQYF. As DNA, the CDR3 is TGTGCCAGCAGCCGGGACTTTGGGAGCACAGATACGCAGTATTTT.

Points on this clone: In the same sample, other DNA sequences code for this CDR3. The rearrangement joins TRBV4-1 to TRBJ1-1; TRBD1 matches 7 bases. Germline V lookup: CDR1 MGHRA, CDR2 YSYEKL. V trimming: 1 base; J trimming: 4 bases; junction bases outside the gene matches: 3. This CDR3 has 14 amino acids. Here the CDR3 DNA reads TGCGCCAGCAGCCAAGTCCCAGGGGGCACTGAAGCTTTCTTT. It encodes CASSQVPGGTEAFF.

This clone was picked up one time. V is TRBV6-6 and J is TRBJ2-3; TRBD1 is a possible D gene (6 bases). CDR1 is MNHNY and CDR2 is SVGAGI in the germline V gene (reference sequence). V was pared by 6 bases and J by 4 bases, with 17 bases between. The CDR3 extends over 15 amino acids. The chain's CDR3 is CASRTQGFGPDTQYF. The CDR3 nucleotides are TGTGCCAGCAGAACACAGGGTTTCGGGCCAGATACGCAGTATTTT.

For the CDR3, the DNA is TGTGCCACCAGTTCTCCAAGGGGACAGGGGGCCTACGAGCAGTTCTTC. Protein: CATSSPRGQGAYEQFF. This sequence joins TRBV24-1 and TRBJ2-1, with 12 bases fitting TRBD1. Germline V gives CDR1 KGHDR, CDR2 SFDVKD. The CDR3 sequence is 16 residues long. After removal of 6 bases from V and 10 bases from J, the junction contained 12 bases not matched to a gene.

This clone was seen only once. V gene TRBV3-1 (or the pseudogene TRBV3-2) combines with J gene TRBJ2-3; D may be TRBD1 (6 bases). This CDR3 comprises 13 residues. The germline gives CDR1 LGHDT, CDR2 YNNKEL (reference sequence). V was cut by 0 bases and J by 14 bases, with 15 bases left in between. CDR3 bases: TGTGCCAGCAGCCAAGATCAGGGGCCGCGAACGTATTTT. Amino acid sequence: CASSQDQGPRTYF.

This clone occurred once. The rearrangement joins TRBV10-1 to TRBJ1-2; D is possibly TRBD1 (5 bases). CDR1 and CDR2 (germline): WNHNN, SYGVQD (reference sequence). The V end lost 3 bases, the J end lost 6 bases, and 14 bases lay between the germline ends. There are 14 residues in the CDR3. The CDR3 region has the DNA TGCGCCAGCAGTGAAGTCAAGGGGTACCATGGCTACACCTTC. Protein product: CASSEVKGYHGYTF.

The V gene is TRBV6-5, the J gene TRBJ1-5, with D possibly being TRBD1 (6 bases). CDR3 size: 14 residues. Trimming took off 9 bases at V and 3 bases at J, with 15 bases between the two ends. CDR1 and CDR2 from the germline V gene are MNHEY and SVGAGI. The CDR3 sequence is CASRRGASNQPQHF. The CDR3 nucleotides are TGTGCCAGTCGGCGGGGGGCCTCCAATCAGCCCCAGCATTTT.

CDR3 nucleotides: TGTGCCAGCAGTTTCCGGGGGGCCGGCACCATATATTTT. It translates to CASSFRGAGTIYF. The chain is built from TRBV12-3 or TRBV12-4 and TRBJ1-3; TRBD1 is a possible D gene (6 bases). V gave up 3 bases and J gave up 9 bases, with 12 bases separating them. CDR3 length equals 13 residues.

The V gene is TRBV10-2, the J gene TRBJ1-2; D call uncertain. The CDR3 spans 15 residues. Germline values: CDR1 WSHSY, CDR2 SAAADI. Trimming pared 0 bases from V and 2 bases from J, leaving 10 bases between. CDR3 in DNA: TGCGCCAGCAGTGAGTCATCCGGGAACAACTATGGCTACACCTTC. This translates into CASSESSGNNYGYTF.

A remark on this clone: Additional DNA sequences in this sample encode the identical CDR3. The chain links TRBV18 to TRBJ1-1; 7 bases are a match to TRBD1. Germline trimming cut 2 bases from V and 5 bases from J; bases unmatched to any gene: 2. The CDR3 sequence is 13 residues long. Germline V gives CDR1 KGHSH, CDR2 LQKENI. CDR3 amino acids: CASSPGQVTEAFF. CDR3 nucleotides: TGTGCCAGCTCACCAGGACAGGTTACTGAAGCTTTCTTT.

This clone was seen a single time. This chain uses TRBV5-1 with TRBJ1-2; D uncertain. The germline V gene encodes CDR1 SGHRS and CDR2 YFSETQ. Trimming cost V 7 bases and J 5 bases, with 9 bases left between them. The CDR3 loop spans 11 amino acids. As DNA, the CDR3 is TGCGCCAGCCGCGGGGATTATGGCTACACCTTC. Translated, it gives CASRGDYGYTF.

This chain uses TRBV4-1 with TRBJ2-7; 14 nucleotides line up with TRBD2. The CDR3 has 20 amino acids. Germline loops: CDR1 MGHRA, CDR2 YSYEKL. V gave up 3 bases and J gave up 2 bases; unmatched junction bases: 15. CDR3 region: CASSQGWVRLAGGRAYEQYV. Here the CDR3 DNA reads TGCGCCAGCAGCCAGGGGTGGGTCCGACTAGCGGGGGGGAGAGCCTACGAGCAGTACGTC.

This rearrangement joins TRBV2 to TRBJ2-1, with 10 bases fitting TRBD2. V dropped 6 bases and J dropped 2; count of bases not matched to a gene: 7. CDR3 length: 16 amino acids. Germline V CDR1 and CDR2: SNHLY, FYNNEI. DNA for the CDR3: TGTGCCAGCAGGATGGGGCTAGCGGGGGCCTACAATGAGCAGTTCTTC. It translates to CASRMGLAGAYNEQFF.